This T cell receptor beta chain comes out of a study of vaccination effects on CD4 cells after COVID-19. On the study more broadly: PBMC were cultured at a few million per well with roughly 10 IU/ml IL-2 and 10 ug/ml peptides. Study-level results: In the study, convalescent patients were few, and early post-infection timepoints were absent. Long after vaccination, the clones induced by infection and by vaccine shrank markedly in size.

Sequencing was performed with immunoSEQ multiplex PCR; in TCRdb, only in-frame clones are kept and a portion is missing. The table has roughly 56,000 clones, 70% to 80% seen once; the top ten hold approximately 3%. CDR3 size: 17 residues. The V gene end was trimmed by 0 bases and the J gene end by 6 bases; junction bases not matched to a gene: 8. CDR1 and CDR2 (germline): KGHSH, LQKENI. There are a few counts of this clone. Its antigen is still unknown. CD4+ T cell isolation took place after 10 days of culture. The study found no prior SARS-CoV-2 infection in the vaccine recipients, who tested negative for nucleocapsid antibodies.

The chain has TRBV18 and TRBJ1-5; TRBD1 agrees at 10 bases. The receptor was derived from a human donor who received a COVID-19 vaccine. Sequenced material: CD4+ T cells from PBMCs cultured without peptide, taken before COVID-19 vaccination. CDR3 loop: CASSPPVGTGVPQPQHF. CDR3 DNA sequence: TGTGCCAGCTCACCACCGGTAGGGACAGGGGTTCCTCAGCCCCAGCATTTT.